This TCR beta chain was captured by sequencing in a study of cytomegalovirus exposure and HLA in healthy donors. Study observations and caveats: Previously analyzed data showed that most TCR beta V segments were productive at a frequency of about 87% or about 30%.

PCR amplification relied on 60 Vbeta primers (plus 13 Jbeta primers). Produced via immunoSEQ multiplex PCR; TCRdb's table is partial and in-frame only. The data contain under 200,000 clones, 80% of them singletons. This clone was detected a few times. The target antigen is unknown. Sequences were obtained from PBMCs. This clonotype was obtained from a woman aged 45-59 years in good health and CMV-seronegative.

CDR3 nucleotide sequence: TGCGCCAGCAGCTTGGTAGGAACAGGTGACATTCAGTACTTC. Translated, it gives CASSLVGTGDIQYF. The V gene is TRBV5-1, the J gene TRBJ2-4; D might be TRBD1 (5 bases). V was clipped by 0 bases and J by 8 bases, with 12 bases between them. This CDR3 has 14 amino acids. The germline V gene has CDR1 SGHRS and CDR2 YFSETQ.